The 21 T cell receptor beta chains given below trace back to one sample, sequenced in a study of blood T cell repertoires in COVID-19 (dated by TCRdb to 2019 to 2021). The method behind the library was the immunoSEQ multiplex PCR assay. TCRdb provides this immuneACCESS table in a form limited to in-frame rearrangements. Some clones are lacking; in checked studies, under half of them reflect an unresolved V gene, and why the rest are absent is not known. The sample has about 140,000 clones on record, around 87% of them singletons. The ten largest clones take up under 6.5% of the sample. Sequencing was carried out using peripheral blood. The receptors here all came from a human donor in a cohort sampled during active COVID-19.

This chain links TRBV5-1 with TRBJ1-2; 10 nucleotides match TRBD1. With V trimmed by 3 bases and J by 5 bases, 1 base remained unmatched. The CDR3 is 13 residues long. Germline loops: CDR1 SGHRS, CDR2 YFSETQ. Here the CDR3 reads CASSSGQGYGYTF. In nucleotides, the CDR3 is TGCGCCAGCAGCTCGGGACAGGGGTATGGCTACACCTTC.

The rearrangement links TRBV1 to TRBJ2-7; TRBD2, the table's D call, was not compared with the DNA. TRBV1 is a pseudogene. The CDR3 totals 16 residues. The DNA for the CDR3 is TGCACCAGCAGCCAAGAAACTAGCGGGGGGATCCACGAGCAGTACTTC. This gives the protein CTSSQETSGGIHEQYF.

The chain has TRBV4-2 and TRBJ1-2; 9 bases align to TRBD1. In germline, CDR1 is LGHNA, CDR2 YNFKEQ. The junction had 1 base not matched to a gene; V was cut back by 0 bases and J by 8 bases. CDR3 size: 13 residues. The DNA for the CDR3 is TGTGCCAGCAGCCAAGATGACAGGGGGGGCTACACCTTC. This encodes CASSQDDRGGYTF.

V is TRBV19 and J is TRBJ2-1; 7 positions agree with TRBD2. Germline CDR1 LNHDA, CDR2 SQIVND (reference sequence). This CDR3 comprises 13 residues. V shed 11 bases and J 3 bases; nucleotides not matched to a gene: 7. CDR3 loop: CADPGGDYNEQFF. The CDR3 region has the DNA TGTGCCGACCCGGGGGGAGACTACAATGAGCAGTTCTTC.

The chain couples TRBV15 to TRBJ2-1, with 8 bases identical to TRBD2. The CDR3 runs to 16 residues. J gave up 5 bases and V 0 bases, and 6 bases lay outside the gene matches. From germline, CDR1 is LNHNV and CDR2 YYDKDF (reference sequence). The CDR3 bases are TGTGCCACCAGCAGAGACGGGGGCGGGGGGCACAATGAGCAGTTCTTC. It specifies CATSRDGGGGHNEQFF.

This clone has just a few counts. The J gene is TRBJ1-3, the V gene TRBV6-5; TRBD1 agrees at 7 bases. This CDR3 spans 15 amino acids. V gave up 6 bases and J gave up 4 bases; unmatched junction bases: 9. The V gene's germline CDR1 is MNHEY and CDR2 SVGAGI. The chain's CDR3 is CASSAGTVEGNTIYF. The CDR3 DNA follows: TGTGCCAGCAGCGCCGGGACAGTCGAGGGAAACACCATATATTTT.

This chain connects TRBV28 to TRBJ2-3; D call uncertain. The germline gives CDR1 MDHEN, CDR2 SYDVKM. V was cut by 5 bases and J by 4 bases, with 16 bases left in between. This CDR3 has 15 residues. The CDR3 here is CASSTYVRSADTQYF. The CDR3 nucleotides read TGTGCCAGCAGTACCTATGTCCGCAGCGCAGATACGCAGTATTTT.

The chain carries TRBV11-3 and TRBJ2-7; tentatively, D is TRBD2 (5 bases). The ends were cut back, 0 bases at V and 3 bases at J, with 6 bases in the middle. This CDR3 is built from 13 residues. Germline CDR1 is SGHNT and CDR2 is YENEEA. The CDR3 DNA is TGTGCCAGCAGCTTAGATCGGGGCTACGAGCAGTACTTC. Protein product: CASSLDRGYEQYF.

This chain uses TRBV28 with TRBJ1-6, with D perhaps TRBD1 (5 bases). Germline values: CDR1 MDHEN, CDR2 SYDVKM. This CDR3 has 16 amino acids. Between the trimmed V and J ends, which lost 7 bases and 0 bases, there was a span of 13 bases. CDR3 sequence: CASTLGGNSYNSPLHF. CDR3 bases: TGTGCCAGCACCCTGGGGGGGAACTCCTATAATTCACCCCTCCACTTT.

The chain links TRBV7-9 to TRBJ2-1, with TRBD1 as a possible D gene (5 bases). This CDR3 comprises 15 residues. CDR1 and CDR2 (germline): SEHNR, FQNEAQ (reference sequence). V was pared by 5 bases and J by 10 bases, with 21 bases between. The CDR3 loop reads CASSPPGSEQGEQFF. CDR3 nucleotides: TGTGCCAGCAGCCCCCCGGGTTCAGAGCAGGGAGAGCAGTTCTTC.

The rearrangement joins TRBV29-1 to TRBJ1-1, with D perhaps TRBD1 (6 bases). Trimming left V 8 bases short and J 7 bases short, with 23 bases between. The CDR3 consists of 14 residues. Germline-derived CDR1 and CDR2 are SQVTM and ANQGSEA. CDR3 DNA sequence: TGCAGCCTAAAAAGGGACACTCAGAGGGTTGAAGCTTTCTTT. Its protein is CSLKRDTQRVEAFF.

V gene TRBV5-1 combines with J gene TRBJ1-4; TRBD1 matches 8 bases. The CDR3 is 15 residues long. Germline CDR1 and CDR2: SGHRS and YFSETQ. The J segment lost 4 bases and the V segment lost 2 bases, leaving 4 bases of the junction unmatched. The CDR3 coding sequence is TGCGCCAGCAGCTTAACAGGGGGTTTTAATGAAAAACTGTTTTTT. It codes for CASSLTGGFNEKLFF.

The V and J genes are TRBV28 and TRBJ2-3; possible D gene TRBD1, 5 bases. V dropped 7 bases and J dropped 0 bases, with 14 bases sitting between them. The CDR3 runs 15 residues. The germline CDR1 and CDR2 sequences are MDHEN and SYDVKM. CDR3 nucleotides: TGTGCCAGCAAAACGCCAGGGTTGAGCACAGATACGCAGTATTTT. As protein: CASKTPGLSTDTQYF.

This clone has just one count. The chain has TRBV11-3 and TRBJ2-2, with TRBD2 matching over 8 bases. Trimming cost V 3 bases and J 5 bases; bases outside gene matches: 8. CDR1 and CDR2 from the germline V gene are SGHNT and YENEEA. This CDR3 has 16 residues. CDR3 sequence reads: CASSLRIAGKTGELFF. The CDR3 DNA follows: TGTGCCAGCAGCTTGAGGATAGCGGGAAAGACCGGGGAGCTGTTTTTT.

This rearrangement joins TRBV27 to TRBJ2-7; TRBD2 aligns across 8 bases. Trimming took 0 bases from V and 3 from J; bases not matched to a gene: 4. The CDR3 runs 15 residues. Germline V gene lookup returns CDR1 MNHEY and CDR2 SMNVEV (reference sequence). The CDR3 here is CASSLSGSGSYEQYF. DNA of the CDR3: TGTGCCAGCAGTTTATCCGGCAGCGGGAGCTACGAGCAGTACTTC.

V usage is TRBV7-9 and J usage is TRBJ1-5; D uncertain. The length of the CDR3 is 18 residues. V dropped 5 bases and J dropped 2 bases, with 22 bases sitting between them. Germline values: CDR1 SEHNR, CDR2 FQNEAQ (reference sequence). CDR3 bases: TGTGCCAGCAGCAAAACCCCCCCACTTTCCGGTGGCAATCAGCCCCAGCATTTT. It translates to CASSKTPPLSGGNQPQHF.

The chain combines TRBV6-5 with TRBJ1-1; 7 nucleotides align to TRBD1. Germline V gene data show CDR1 as MNHEY and CDR2 as SVGAGI. The length of the CDR3 is 16 residues. The J segment lost 5 bases and the V segment lost 4 bases, leaving 13 bases of the junction unmatched. The DNA for the CDR3 is TGTGCCAGCAGTTCCGTTGCGACAGGGAAAAGGACTGAAGCTTTCTTT. Translated: CASSSVATGKRTEAFF.

The chain links TRBV11-3 to TRBJ2-7; 8 nucleotides align to TRBD1. Germline V gene lookup returns CDR1 SGHNT and CDR2 YENEEA. Trimming removed 0 bases from V and 5 bases from J; junction bases left unmatched: 3. This CDR3 comprises 14 residues. CDR3 in amino acids: CASSLEDRAHEQYF. The CDR3 region has the DNA TGTGCCAGCAGCTTAGAGGACAGGGCCCACGAGCAGTACTTC.

This clone was detected only once. The rearrangement uses TRBV7-9 and TRBJ2-7; D gene unclear. V was clipped by 5 bases and J by 1 base, with 3 bases between them. CDR3 length equals 11 residues. CDR1 and CDR2 from the germline V gene are SEHNR and FQNEAQ (reference sequence). CDR3 sequence reads: CASSISYEQYF. As DNA, the CDR3 is TGTGCCAGCAGCATATCCTACGAGCAGTACTTC.

The chain is built from TRBV28 and TRBJ2-2, with 9 bases that match TRBD1. The CDR3 spans 16 residues. Germline V gene sequence: CDR1 MDHEN, CDR2 SYDVKM. J lost 7 bases, V lost 5 bases, and 11 bases had no gene match. The CDR3 loop reads CASSPLQGAKHGELFF. The CDR3 nucleotides read TGTGCCAGCAGTCCCTTACAGGGGGCAAAACACGGGGAGCTGTTTTTT.

The genes are TRBV5-4 and TRBJ2-1, with 9 bases aligning to TRBD2. This CDR3 has 15 residues. Germline V gene sequence: CDR1 SGHNT, CDR2 YYREEE (reference sequence). J lost 4 bases, V lost 4 bases, and 6 bases had no gene match. The CDR3 DNA sequence: TGTGCCAGCAGCGAAGCGGGGGGCCGGTACAATGAGCAGTTCTTC. It translates to CASSEAGGRYNEQFF.